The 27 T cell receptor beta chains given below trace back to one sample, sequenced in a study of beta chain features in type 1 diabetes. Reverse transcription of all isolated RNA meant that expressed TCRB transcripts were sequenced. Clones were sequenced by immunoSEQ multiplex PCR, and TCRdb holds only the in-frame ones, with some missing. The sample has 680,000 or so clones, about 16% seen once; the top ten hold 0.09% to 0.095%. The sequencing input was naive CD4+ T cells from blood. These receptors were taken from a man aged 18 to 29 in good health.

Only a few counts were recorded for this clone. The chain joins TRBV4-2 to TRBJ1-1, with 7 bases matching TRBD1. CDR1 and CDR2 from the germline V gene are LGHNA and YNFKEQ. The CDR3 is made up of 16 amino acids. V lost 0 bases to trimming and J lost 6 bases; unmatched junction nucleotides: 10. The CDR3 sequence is CASSQDLGTVVSEAFF. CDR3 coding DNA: TGTGCCAGCAGCCAAGATCTCGGGACAGTGGTCTCTGAAGCTTTCTTT.

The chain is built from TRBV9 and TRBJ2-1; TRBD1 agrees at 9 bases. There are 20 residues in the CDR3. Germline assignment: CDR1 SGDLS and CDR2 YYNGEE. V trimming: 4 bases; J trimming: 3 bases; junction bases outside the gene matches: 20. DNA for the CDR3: TGTGCCAGCAGCCCAATCTTGGGTCAGAAGGGGACAGGGCACTACAATGAGCAGTTCTTC. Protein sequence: CASSPILGQKGTGHYNEQFF.

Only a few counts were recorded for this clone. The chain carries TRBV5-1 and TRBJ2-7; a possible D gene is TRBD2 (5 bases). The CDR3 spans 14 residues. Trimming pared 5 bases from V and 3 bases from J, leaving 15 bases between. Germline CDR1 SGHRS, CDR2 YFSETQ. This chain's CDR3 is CASSRGPGIYEQYF. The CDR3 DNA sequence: TGCGCCAGCAGTCGTGGGCCGGGAATCTACGAGCAGTACTTC.

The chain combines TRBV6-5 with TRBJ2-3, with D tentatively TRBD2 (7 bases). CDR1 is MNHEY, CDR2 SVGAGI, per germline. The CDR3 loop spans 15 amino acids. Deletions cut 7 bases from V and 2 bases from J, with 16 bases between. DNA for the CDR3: TGTGCCAGCACCCAGGGAGGGGGGCTCACAGATACGCAGTATTTT. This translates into CASTQGGGLTDTQYF.

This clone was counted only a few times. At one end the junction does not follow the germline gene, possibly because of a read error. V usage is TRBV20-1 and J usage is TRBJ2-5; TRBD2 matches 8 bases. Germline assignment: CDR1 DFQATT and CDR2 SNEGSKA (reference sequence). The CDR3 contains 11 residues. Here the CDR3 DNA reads TGCAGTGCTACAGGCGGGGGGTCATCAAACTTC. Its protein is CSATGGGSSNF.

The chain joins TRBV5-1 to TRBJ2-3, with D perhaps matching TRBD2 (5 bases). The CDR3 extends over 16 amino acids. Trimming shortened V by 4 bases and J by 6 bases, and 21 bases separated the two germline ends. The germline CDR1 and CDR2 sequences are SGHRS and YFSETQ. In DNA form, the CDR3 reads TGCGCCAGCAGCGTAAGCCGACCCGGACTTTACGATACGCAGTATTTT. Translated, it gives CASSVSRPGLYDTQYF. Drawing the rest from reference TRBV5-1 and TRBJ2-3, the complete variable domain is KAGVTQTPRYLIKTRGQQVTLSCSPISGHRSVSWYQQTPGQGLQFLFEYFSETQRNKGNFPGRFSGRQFSNSRSEMNVSTLELGDSALYLCASSVSRPGLYDTQYFGPGTRLTVL.

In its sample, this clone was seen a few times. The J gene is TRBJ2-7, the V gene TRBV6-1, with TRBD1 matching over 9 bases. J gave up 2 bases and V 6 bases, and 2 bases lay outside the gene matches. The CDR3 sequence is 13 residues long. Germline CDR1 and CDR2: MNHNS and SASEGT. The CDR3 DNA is TGTGCCAGCAGGACAGGGGGAACCTACGAGCAGTACTTC. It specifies CASRTGGTYEQYF.

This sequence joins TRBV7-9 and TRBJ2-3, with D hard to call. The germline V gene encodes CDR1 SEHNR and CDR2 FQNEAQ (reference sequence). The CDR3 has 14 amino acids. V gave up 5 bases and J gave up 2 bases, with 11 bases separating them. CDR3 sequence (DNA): TGTGCCAGCAGCCCGGCACTTTCCACAGATACGCAGTATTTT. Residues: CASSPALSTDTQYF. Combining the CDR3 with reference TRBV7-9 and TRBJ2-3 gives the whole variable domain DTGVSQNPRHKITKRGQNVTFRCDPISEHNRLYWYRQTLGQGPEFLTYFQNEAQLEKSRLLSDRFSAERPKGSFSTLEIQRTEQGDSAMYLCASSPALSTDTQYFGPGTRLTVL.

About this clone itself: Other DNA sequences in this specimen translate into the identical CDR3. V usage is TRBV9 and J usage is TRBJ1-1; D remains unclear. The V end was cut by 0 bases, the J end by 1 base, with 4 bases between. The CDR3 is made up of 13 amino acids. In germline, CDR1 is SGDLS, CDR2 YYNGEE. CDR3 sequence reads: CASSVVPNTEAFF. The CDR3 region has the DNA TGTGCCAGCAGCGTAGTCCCGAACACTGAAGCTTTCTTT.

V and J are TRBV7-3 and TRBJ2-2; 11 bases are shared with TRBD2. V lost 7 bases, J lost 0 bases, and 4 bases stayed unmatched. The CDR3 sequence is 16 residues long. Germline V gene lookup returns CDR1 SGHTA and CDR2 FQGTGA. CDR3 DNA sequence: TGTGCCAGCATTAGCGGGGGGGCCCCGAACACCGGGGAGCTGTTTTTT. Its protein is CASISGGAPNTGELFF.

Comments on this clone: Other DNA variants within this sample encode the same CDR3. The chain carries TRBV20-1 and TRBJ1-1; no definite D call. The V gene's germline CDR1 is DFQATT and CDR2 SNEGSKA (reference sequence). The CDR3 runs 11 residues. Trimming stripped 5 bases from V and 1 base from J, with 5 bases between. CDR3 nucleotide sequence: TGCAGTGCTGTAGGGAACACTGAAGCTTTCTTT. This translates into CSAVGNTEAFF.

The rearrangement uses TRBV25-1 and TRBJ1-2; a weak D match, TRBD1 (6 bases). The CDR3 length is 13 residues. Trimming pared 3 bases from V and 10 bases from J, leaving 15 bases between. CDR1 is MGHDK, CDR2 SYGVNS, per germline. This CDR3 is CASSESNRENYTF. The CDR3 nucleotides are TGTGCCAGCAGTGAGTCAAACAGGGAGAACTACACCTTC.

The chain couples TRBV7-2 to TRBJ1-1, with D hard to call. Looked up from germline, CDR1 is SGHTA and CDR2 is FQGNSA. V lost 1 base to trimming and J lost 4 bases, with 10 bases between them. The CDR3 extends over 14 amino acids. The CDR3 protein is CASSLEASGTEAFF. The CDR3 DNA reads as TGTGCCAGCAGCTTAGAGGCGTCTGGCACTGAAGCTTTCTTT.

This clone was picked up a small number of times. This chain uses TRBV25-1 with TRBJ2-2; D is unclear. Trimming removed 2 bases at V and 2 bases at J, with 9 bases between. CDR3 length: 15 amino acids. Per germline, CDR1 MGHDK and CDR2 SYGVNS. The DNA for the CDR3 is TGTGCCAGCAGTGAAGGGCTTCCTAACACCGGGGAGCTGTTTTTT. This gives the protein CASSEGLPNTGELFF.

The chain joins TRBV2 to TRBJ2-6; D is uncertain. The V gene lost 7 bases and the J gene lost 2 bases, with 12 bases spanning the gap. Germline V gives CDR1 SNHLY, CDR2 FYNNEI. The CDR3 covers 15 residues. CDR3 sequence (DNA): TGTGCCAGCAACAGCTTCGAAACTGGGGCCAACGTCCTGACTTTC. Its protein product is CASNSFETGANVLTF.

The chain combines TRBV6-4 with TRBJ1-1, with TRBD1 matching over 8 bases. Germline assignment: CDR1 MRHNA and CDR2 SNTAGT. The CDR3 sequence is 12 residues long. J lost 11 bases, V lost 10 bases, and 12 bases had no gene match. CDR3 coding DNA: TGTGCCACTCTAAACGACAGGGGTCGGGCTTTCTTT. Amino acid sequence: CATLNDRGRAFF.

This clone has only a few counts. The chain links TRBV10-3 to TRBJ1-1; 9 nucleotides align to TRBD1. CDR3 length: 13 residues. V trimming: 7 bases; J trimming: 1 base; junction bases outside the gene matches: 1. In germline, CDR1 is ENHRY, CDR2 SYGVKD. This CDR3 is CAIKQGANTEAFF. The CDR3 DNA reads TGTGCCATCAAACAGGGGGCGAACACTGAAGCTTTCTTT.

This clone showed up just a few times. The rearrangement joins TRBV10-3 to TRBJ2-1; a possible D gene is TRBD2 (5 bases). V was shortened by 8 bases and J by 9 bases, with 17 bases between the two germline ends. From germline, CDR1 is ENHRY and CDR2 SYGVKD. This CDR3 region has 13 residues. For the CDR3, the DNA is TGTGCCATCCGAGGGTTACCTCGTCTTGAGCAGTTCTTC. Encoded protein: CAIRGLPRLEQFF.

The CDR3 spells CASSVVSLGVEQFF. In nucleotides, the CDR3 is TGTGCCAGCAGCGTAGTCTCGTTGGGGGTAGAGCAGTTCTTC. V gene TRBV9 combines with J gene TRBJ2-1, with D possibly being TRBD1 or TRBD2 (5 bases each). V shed 0 bases and J shed 10 bases, with 14 bases lying between them. The CDR3 spans 14 residues. Germline CDR1 and CDR2: SGDLS and YYNGEE.

The CDR3 DNA is TGTGCCAGCAGTGAAACCGGGGGAAGGGGTCAGCCCCAGCATTTT. As protein: CASSETGGRGQPQHF. The chain is built from TRBV25-1 and TRBJ1-5; tentatively, D is TRBD1 (5 bases). Germline V gene sequence: CDR1 MGHDK, CDR2 SYGVNS. This CDR3 has 15 residues. Trimming left V 2 bases short and J 6 bases short, with 14 bases between.

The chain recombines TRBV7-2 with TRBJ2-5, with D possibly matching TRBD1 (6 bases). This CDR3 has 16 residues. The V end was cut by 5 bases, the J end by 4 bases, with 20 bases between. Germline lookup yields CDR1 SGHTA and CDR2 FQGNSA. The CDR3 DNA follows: TGTGCCAGCAGCCCCGGGACACGGACTGTGATAGAGACCCAGTACTTC. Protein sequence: CASSPGTRTVIETQYF.

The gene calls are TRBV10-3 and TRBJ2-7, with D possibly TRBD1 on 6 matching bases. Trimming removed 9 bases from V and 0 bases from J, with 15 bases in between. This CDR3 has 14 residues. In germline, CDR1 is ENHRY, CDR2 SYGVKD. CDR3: CAIRDTRSSYEQYF. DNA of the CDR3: TGTGCCATACGGGACACGAGAAGCTCCTACGAGCAGTACTTC.

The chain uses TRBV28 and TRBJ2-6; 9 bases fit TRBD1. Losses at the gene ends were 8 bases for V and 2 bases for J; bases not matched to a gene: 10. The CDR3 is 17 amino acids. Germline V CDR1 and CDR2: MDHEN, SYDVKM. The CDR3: CASSAGTGIAGANVLTF. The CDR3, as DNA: TGTGCCAGCTCCGCGGGGACAGGGATAGCTGGGGCCAACGTCCTGACTTTC.

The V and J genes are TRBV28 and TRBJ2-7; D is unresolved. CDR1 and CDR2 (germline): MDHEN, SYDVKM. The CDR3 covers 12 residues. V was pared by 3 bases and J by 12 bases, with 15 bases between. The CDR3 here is CASSFRHQTSYF. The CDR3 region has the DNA TGTGCCAGCAGTTTTCGGCACCAGACGTCGTACTTC.

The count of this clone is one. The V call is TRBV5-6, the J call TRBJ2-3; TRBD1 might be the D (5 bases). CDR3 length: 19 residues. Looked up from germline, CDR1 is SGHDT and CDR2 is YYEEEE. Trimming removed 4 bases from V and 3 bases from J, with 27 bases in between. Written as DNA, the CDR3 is TGTGCCAGCAGCACTTCGGCAGGGTCCCCCGGGTTTAGAACAGATACGCAGTATTTT. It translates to CASSTSAGSPGFRTDTQYF.

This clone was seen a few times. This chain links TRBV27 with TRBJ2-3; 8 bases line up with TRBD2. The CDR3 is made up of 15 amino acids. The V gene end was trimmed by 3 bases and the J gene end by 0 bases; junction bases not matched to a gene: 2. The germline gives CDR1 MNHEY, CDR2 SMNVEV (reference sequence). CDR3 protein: CASSFERGSTDTQYF. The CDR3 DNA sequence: TGTGCCAGCAGTTTTGAGCGGGGGAGCACAGATACGCAGTATTTT.

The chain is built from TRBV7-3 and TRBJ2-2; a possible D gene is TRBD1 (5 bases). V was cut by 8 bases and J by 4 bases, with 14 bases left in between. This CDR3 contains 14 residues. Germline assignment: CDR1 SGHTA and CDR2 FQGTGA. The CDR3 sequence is CASGAGPSTGELFF. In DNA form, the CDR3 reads TGTGCCAGCGGAGCAGGGCCCAGCACCGGGGAGCTGTTTTTT.